Shown below are 18 T cell receptor beta chains from a single sample sequenced in a study of response to subunit inactivated influenza vaccine (dated by TCRdb to 2017 to 2018). The library was generated by RT-PCR. Sequencing was carried out with an Illumina HiSeq 2500. TCRdb redid the processing of the public reads, applying fastp at Q25 and MiXCR, and retained in-frame beta chains. A single entry per CDR3 protein holds the most common genes and DNA from its merged rows. The sample table shows 400,000 to 550,000 distinct CDR3 sequences, and about 25% are seen once. The ten largest clones add up to 1.5% to 2% of the sample. Sample: CD4+ T cells sorted from PBMCs, taken more than 4 days after vaccination. These receptors were collected from a man over 45 who received an inactivated influenza vaccine. Donor details come from another sample of the same person, matched by shared clones.

The rearrangement links TRBV6-2 or TRBV6-3 to TRBJ2-1; D perhaps matches TRBD1 (5 bases). The V end was cut by 2 bases, the J end by 6 bases, with 14 bases between. Germline V CDR1 and CDR2: MNHEY, SVGEGT. The CDR3 extends over 15 amino acids. CDR3 DNA sequence: TGTGCCAGCAGTTACGGGCAGGGTCATTCCAATGAGCAGTTCTTC. This sequence encodes CASSYGQGHSNEQFF.

This clonotype has more than one count but fewer than ten. Here the CDR3 DNA reads TGTGCCAGCAAAAAGGTCGGGGAGCTGTTTTTT. It specifies CASKKVGELFF. The V gene is TRBV19, the J gene TRBJ2-2; D is undetermined. Trimming took off 9 bases at V and 7 bases at J, with 9 bases between the two ends. From germline, CDR1 is LNHDA and CDR2 SQIVND (reference sequence). The CDR3 is made up of 11 amino acids.

This clonotype was seen only a few times. The gene calls are TRBV18 and TRBJ2-5, with a weak D call TRBD1 (6 bases). Trimming removed 3 bases at V and 5 bases at J, with 13 bases between. Looked up from germline, CDR1 is KGHSH and CDR2 is LQKENI. The CDR3 runs to 14 residues. Here the CDR3 reads CASSPGQQKETQYF. CDR3 in DNA: TGTGCCAGCTCACCGGGACAACAGAAGGAGACCCAGTACTTC.

J is TRBJ2-7 and V is TRBV25-1; 10 nucleotides agree with TRBD1. CDR1 is MGHDK, CDR2 SYGVNS, per germline. Trimming took 6 bases from V and 0 from J; bases not matched to a gene: 8. This CDR3 comprises 16 residues. CDR3 DNA: TGTGCCAGCAGCCAGGGGACAGGGGCAATCTCCTACGAGCAGTACTTC. Translating gives CASSQGTGAISYEQYF.

The rearrangement uses TRBV7-8 and TRBJ2-1; D unclear. Germline CDR1 is SGHVS and CDR2 is FQNEAQ. V gave up 3 bases and J gave up 7 bases, with 10 bases separating them. The CDR3 spans 13 residues. The CDR3 sequence: CASSFMRLNEQFF. CDR3 nucleotides: TGTGCCAGCAGCTTCATGAGGCTGAATGAGCAGTTCTTC.

The chain recombines TRBV28 with TRBJ2-2; D remains unclear. Germline assignment: CDR1 MDHEN and CDR2 SYDVKM. Trimming pared 3 bases from V and 8 bases from J, leaving 19 bases between. CDR3 length: 16 residues. The CDR3 DNA reads as TGTGCCAGCAGTTTTAGAGTCTCTCGGCCGGTTGGGGAGCTGTTTTTT. Residues: CASSFRVSRPVGELFF.

The rearrangement joins TRBV5-1 to TRBJ1-1, with D hard to call. CDR1 and CDR2 from the germline V gene are SGHRS and YFSETQ. The V end was cut by 3 bases, the J end by 0 bases, with 9 bases between. This CDR3 is built from 14 residues. The CDR3 region has the DNA TGCGCCAGCAGCTCCCCTGCAGTGAACACTGAAGCTTTCTTT. Its protein product is CASSSPAVNTEAFF.

This clonotype showed up just a few times. The chain recombines TRBV4-1 with TRBJ2-2; D ambiguous. CDR1 and CDR2 from the germline V gene are MGHRA and YSYEKL. There are 14 residues in the CDR3. The germline V and J ends were trimmed by 0 bases and 13 bases, with 15 bases remaining between them. The CDR3 sequence: CASSQERAVAALFF. Written as DNA, the CDR3 is TGCGCCAGCAGCCAAGAACGGGCCGTTGCTGCGCTGTTTTTT.

The chain couples TRBV20-1 to TRBJ2-3, with TRBD2 identical over 13 bases. The germline V gene encodes CDR1 DFQATT and CDR2 SNEGSKA (reference sequence). With 5 bases clipped from V and 1 base from J, the junction kept 6 bases outside the gene matches. The CDR3 has 16 amino acids. CDR3 protein: CSAPAGTSGGTDTQYF. CDR3 coding DNA: TGCAGTGCTCCGGCCGGGACTAGCGGGGGCACAGATACGCAGTATTTT.

CDR3 bases: TGTGCCAGCAGCCTTGGGACAGGCCCCAACAATGAGCAGTTCTTC. It translates to CASSLGTGPNNEQFF. V gene TRBV7-9 combines with J gene TRBJ2-1; 8 bases are shared with TRBD1. Trimming cost V 5 bases and J 5 bases; bases outside gene matches: 8. This CDR3 is built from 15 residues. Germline V CDR1 and CDR2: SEHNR, FQNEAQ (reference sequence).

CDR3 amino acids: CASSSSVGGFRYGYTF. Written as DNA, the CDR3 is TGTGCCAGCAGTTCCTCCGTCGGGGGCTTTCGCTATGGCTACACCTTC. The J gene is TRBJ1-2, the V gene TRBV7-9; D is possibly TRBD1 (6 bases). CDR3 length: 16 amino acids. Per germline, CDR1 SEHNR and CDR2 FQNEAQ (reference sequence). V lost 6 bases and J lost 4, with 21 bases in between.

This clonotype occurred a few times. The J gene is TRBJ2-7, the V gene TRBV7-2; 7 positions match TRBD1. The CDR3 consists of 12 residues. V was pared by 3 bases and J by 6 bases, with 2 bases of the junction left unmatched. Per the germline V gene, CDR1 is SGHTA and CDR2 is FQGNSA. CDR3 loop: CASSLTGSEQYF. As DNA, the CDR3 is TGTGCCAGCAGCTTGACAGGGTCCGAGCAGTACTTC.

As DNA, the CDR3 is TGCGCCAGCAATCGGGGAGCGGGGGGCTCCACAGATACGCAGTATTTT. Residues: CASNRGAGGSTDTQYF. The rearrangement links TRBV5-1 to TRBJ2-3; TRBD2 matches 9 bases. The V gene's germline CDR1 is SGHRS and CDR2 YFSETQ. The V segment lost 6 bases and the J segment 2 bases; nucleotides outside the gene matches: 10. The length of the CDR3 is 16 residues.

This clonotype was detected only a few times. The DNA of the CDR3 is TGTGCCAGCAGTTTCTCCGGCCTGAACACTGAAGCTTTCTTT. It codes for CASSFSGLNTEAFF. The chain recombines TRBV12-3 or TRBV12-4 with TRBJ1-1; D is undetermined. V was shortened by 3 bases and J by 0 bases, with 8 bases between the two germline ends. This CDR3 is built from 14 residues.

There are a few counts of this clonotype. The J gene is TRBJ2-7, the V gene TRBV13, with a possible D match to TRBD1 (6 bases). Germline V gene data show CDR1 as PRHDT and CDR2 as FYEKMQ (reference sequence). V dropped 7 bases and J dropped 6 bases, with 19 bases sitting between them. CDR3 length equals 14 residues. CDR3 bases: TGTGCCAGCAACCCTAGGACAGCTTGGTCCGAGCAGTACTTC. Its protein product is CASNPRTAWSEQYF.

The chain couples TRBV6-5 to TRBJ2-7; maybe TRBD1 (5 bases). The CDR3 loop spans 12 amino acids. V shed 6 bases and J shed 6 bases, with 12 bases lying between them. Germline V gives CDR1 MNHEY, CDR2 SVGAGI. The CDR3 loop reads CASSQDRTEQYF. In nucleotides, the CDR3 is TGTGCCAGCAGCCAAGACAGAACCGAGCAGTACTTC.

The rearrangement uses TRBV4-2 and TRBJ2-1, with TRBD2 matching 7 bases. The CDR3 sequence is 17 residues long. CDR1 is LGHNA, CDR2 YNFKEQ, per germline. Trimming removed 1 base from V and 1 base from J; junction bases left unmatched: 7. The CDR3 is CASSQGEGSGSYNEQFF. DNA of the CDR3: TGTGCCAGCAGCCAAGGGGAGGGATCCGGGTCCTACAATGAGCAGTTCTTC.

The gene calls are TRBV29-1 and TRBJ2-5, with D tentatively TRBD1 (7 bases). The CDR3 is made up of 13 amino acids. Trimming left V 8 bases short and J 4 bases short, with 17 bases between. From germline, CDR1 is SQVTM and CDR2 ANQGSEA. As DNA, the CDR3 is TGCAGCTTTAACCAGGGGGGAGGAGAGACCCAGTACTTC. Encoded protein: CSFNQGGGETQYF.